This T cell receptor beta chain was found in a study of cytomegalovirus exposure and HLA in healthy donors. Amplification used 60 Vbeta primers and 13 Jbeta primers. TCRdb's copy holds only in-frame clones and misses some; the assay was immunoSEQ multiplex PCR. The repertoire has about 130,000 clones, 65% to 80% of them found once; the top ten carry around 1.9%. V gave up 5 bases and J gave up 0 bases; unmatched junction bases: 7. The CDR3 consists of 17 residues. Germline values: CDR1 SEHNR, CDR2 FQNEAQ (reference sequence). The chain joins TRBV7-9 to TRBJ1-5, with TRBD1 identical over 10 bases. The sequenced sample consisted of PBMCs. The TCR comes from a woman aged 40 to 50 in good health and CMV-seronegative. Here the CDR3 DNA reads TGTGCCAGCAGCCCCGGGACAGGGGATATTAGCAATCAGCCCCAGCATTTT. This gives the protein CASSPGTGDISNQPQHF.